The clone carrying this TCR beta chain was detected many times. Its target is not known. The entry originates in a study of metastatic and nonmetastatic thyroid tumors. Across the whole study: Thyroid patients, malignant and benign, had repertoires compared across blood and tumor or nodule tissue.

Trimming took 6 bases from V and 7 from J, leaving 15 bases between them. The CDR3 extends over 14 amino acids. Germline CDR1 LNHDA, CDR2 SQIVND (reference sequence). Among the patients, none had received any treatment before thyroid surgery. In the study's own analysis: Between-group CDR3 differences, defined by clinicopathological status, yielded a distant-metastasis classifier for papillary thyroid cancer. TCRdb re-analyzed the PCR reads using MiXCR. Here the V and J calls rest on TCRdb's processing, not on the authors' analysis. Here the sample spans around 41,000 clones, roughly 14% being singletons. Study-level points and caveats: Versus benign nodules, malignant thyroid tumors reportedly had significantly higher TCR beta diversity, in blood and tumor.

The sample was blood. This clonotype originated in a female donor with papillary thyroid cancer or a benign thyroid nodule (not recorded which). Some clones in this sample may be carry-over from other donors' samples. The genes are TRBV19 and TRBJ1-4; D not resolved. CDR3 bases: TGTGCCAGTAGCCTCCTCAATACCGGTGAAAAACTGTTTTTT. Protein: CASSLLNTGEKLFF. Looking up the rest from reference TRBV19 and TRBJ1-4 gives the full variable domain: DGGITQSPKYLFRKEGQNVTLSCEQNLNHDAMYWYRQDPGQGLRLIYYSQIVNDFQKGDIAEGYSVSREKKESFPLTVTSAQKNPTAFYLCASSLLNTGEKLFFGSGTQLSVL.